Sequencing of this T cell receptor beta chain was carried out in a study of blood T cell repertoires in COVID-19. Study-wide background: Nucleic acid was either cDNA or gDNA, and it came from T cells, B-cell-depleted T cells, or PBMCs.

A single count supports this clone. The table came from immunoSEQ multiplex PCR; TCRdb's copy has only in-frame clones and leaves some out. This table has about 220,000 clones, 75% to 85% appearing once. The CDR3 sequence is 15 residues long. Unmatched junction bases numbered 4, after V lost 4 bases and J lost 0 bases. Germline loops: CDR1 SGHDT, CDR2 YYEEEE. The sequencing input was peripheral blood. The clonotype comes from a woman aged 70-85 years with COVID-19, enrolled during active disease. This chain joins TRBV5-6 and TRBJ1-5, with 7 bases aligning to TRBD1. Written as DNA, the CDR3 is TGTGCCAGCAGCCTCGGACAGGCTAGCAATCAGCCCCAGCATTTT. Protein sequence: CASSLGQASNQPQHF.